This TCR beta chain was sequenced in a study of T-cell reconstitution after alpha-beta-depleted transplantation in children. Study outcomes and limitations: Hyperexpanded clones declined; after one year, newly produced T cells mostly supplied diversity.

CDR3 length equals 16 residues. Unmatched junction bases numbered 10, after V lost 1 base and J lost 6 bases. Germline V lookup: CDR1 SGHRS, CDR2 YFSETQ. Unique molecular identifiers were built into the TCRbeta library. TCRdb recomputed calls from the PCR reads with MiXCR, one row per CDR3 protein. The sample lists more than 200,000 distinct CDR3 sequences, about 26% occurring once. This clonotype was counted only a few times. Antigen specificity is unknown. Sequenced here: PBMCs, sampled before TCRalphabeta/CD19-depleted stem cell transplant. The gene calls are TRBV5-1 and TRBJ2-1, with 7 bases identical to TRBD1. The clonotype originates from a girl between 2 and 10 years old with Fanconi anemia, due to receive a stem cell transplant. The CDR3 nucleotides read TGCGCCAGCAGCTTGACACCGGGACAGCCGTCCAATGAGCAGTTCTTC. This translates into CASSLTPGQPSNEQFF.